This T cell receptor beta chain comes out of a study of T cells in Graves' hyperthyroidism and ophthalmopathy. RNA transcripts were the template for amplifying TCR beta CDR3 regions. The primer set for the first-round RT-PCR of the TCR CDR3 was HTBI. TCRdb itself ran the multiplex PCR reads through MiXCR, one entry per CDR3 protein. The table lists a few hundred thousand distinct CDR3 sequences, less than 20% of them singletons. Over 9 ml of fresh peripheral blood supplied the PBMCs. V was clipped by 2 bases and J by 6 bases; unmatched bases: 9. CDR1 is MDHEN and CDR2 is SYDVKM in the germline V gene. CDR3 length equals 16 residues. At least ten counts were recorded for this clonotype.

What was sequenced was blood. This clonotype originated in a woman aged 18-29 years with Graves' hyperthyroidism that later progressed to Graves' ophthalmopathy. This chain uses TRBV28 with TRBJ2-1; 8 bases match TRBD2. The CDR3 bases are TGTGCCAGCAGTTTAGAAACTAGCGGAGGGGGCAATGAGCAGTTCTTC. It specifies CASSLETSGGGNEQFF.